A single sample gave rise to the 32 T cell receptor beta chains below, sequenced in a study of vaccination and CD4 T cells after COVID-19. The assay that was used to sequence DNA from cultured CD4+ T cells was the Oncomine TCR Beta short-read assay. TCRdb reanalysed the PCR reads using MiXCR and keeps one entry per CDR3 protein. The sample has roughly 20,000 distinct CDR3 sequences; around 60% are singletons. Antigens of these TCRs are unknown. As to treatment: approximately 10-day PBMC culture with coronavirus spike peptide pools or control peptides (ViraFEST assay). The source material was CD4+ T cells from blood, cultured in vitro. The receptors come from a human donor who had recovered from COVID-19.

This chain uses TRBV27 with TRBJ1-1; maybe TRBD1 (5 bases). Looked up from germline, CDR1 is MNHEY and CDR2 is SMNVEV (reference sequence). This CDR3 region has 14 residues. Trimming shortened V by 5 bases and J by 1 base, and 11 bases separated the two germline ends. CDR3 in DNA: TGTGCCAGCAGTCAGTACGACAGGAACACTGAAGCTTTCTTT. Translation gives CASSQYDRNTEAFF.

The chain has TRBV18 and TRBJ2-5; 9 nucleotides line up with TRBD1. CDR1 KGHSH and CDR2 LQKENI come from the germline V gene. V shed 3 bases and J 5 bases; nucleotides not matched to a gene: 4. The CDR3 has 14 amino acids. The CDR3 sequence: CASSPSGQGETQYF. In DNA form, the CDR3 reads TGTGCCAGCTCACCGTCCGGACAGGGGGAGACCCAGTACTTC.

A few counts support this clonotype. This chain joins TRBV2 and TRBJ1-3; D ambiguous. This CDR3 has 15 amino acids. The germline V gene encodes CDR1 SNHLY and CDR2 FYNNEI. V lost 7 bases and J 0 bases, leaving 13 bases between the germline ends. CDR3 in amino acids: CASTRRSHSGNTIYF. In nucleotides, the CDR3 is TGTGCCAGCACCAGACGGAGTCACTCTGGAAACACCATATATTTT. Full variable domain (outside the CDR3, taken from reference TRBV2 and TRBJ1-3): EPEVTQTPSHQVTQMGQEVILRCVPISNHLYFYWYRQILGQKVEFLVSFYNNEISEKSEIFDDQFSVERPDGSNFTLKIRSTKLEDSAMYFCASTRRSHSGNTIYFGEGSWLTVV.

This clonotype was found a few times. The chain combines TRBV6-1 with TRBJ1-3, with D hard to call. The V gene's germline CDR1 is MNHNS and CDR2 SASEGT. V shed 6 bases and J shed 2 bases, with 11 bases lying between them. The CDR3 length is 14 residues. Here the CDR3 reads CASSLTMTGNTIYF. CDR3 nucleotides: TGTGCCAGCAGCCTGACGATGACTGGAAACACCATATATTTT.

The rearrangement uses TRBV7-2 and TRBJ1-1; D ambiguous. CDR1 and CDR2 from the germline V gene are SGHTA and FQGNSA. The length of the CDR3 is 13 residues. V shed 5 bases and J shed 5 bases, with 12 bases lying between them. The CDR3 sequence is CASSTRRRTEAFF. The CDR3 bases are TGTGCCAGCAGCACCCGAAGGAGGACTGAAGCTTTCTTT.

This clonotype was seen a few times. The V and J genes are TRBV27 and TRBJ2-5; D is possibly TRBD1 (5 bases). The CDR3 runs to 13 residues. Germline CDR1 and CDR2: MNHEY and SMNVEV (reference sequence). Trimming stripped 2 bases from V and 6 bases from J, with 10 bases between. CDR3 DNA: TGTGCCAGCAGTTTAGCAGGGCCCCAGACCCAGTACTTC. It translates to CASSLAGPQTQYF.

This clonotype has only a few counts. CDR3 in DNA: TGTGCCAGCAGTCTCAGGGGGCTCAGGGAGCTGTTTTTT. Translation gives CASSLRGLRELFF. This rearrangement joins TRBV27 to TRBJ2-2, with 8 bases lining up with TRBD1. The CDR3 has 13 amino acids. V lost 5 bases to trimming and J lost 9 bases; unmatched junction nucleotides: 5. The germline gives CDR1 MNHEY, CDR2 SMNVEV (reference sequence).

CDR3 protein: CASSQGGGYSGNTIYF. The CDR3 nucleotides read TGTGCCAGCAGCCAAGGCGGGGGATACTCTGGAAACACCATATATTTT. V and J are TRBV7-8 and TRBJ1-3; D possibly corresponds to TRBD1 (5 bases). The CDR3 extends over 16 amino acids. With 5 bases removed from V and 0 bases from J, the gap between germline ends came to 14 bases. Per germline, CDR1 SGHVS and CDR2 FQNEAQ.

This chain joins TRBV6-5 and TRBJ1-4; D is uncertain. CDR3 length: 16 residues. V was shortened by 0 bases and J by 0 bases, with 8 bases between the two germline ends. Per germline, CDR1 MNHEY and CDR2 SVGAGI. CDR3 DNA sequence: TGTGCCAGCAGTTACTCGACCCCCGCAACTAATGAAAAACTGTTTTTT. Its translation: CASSYSTPATNEKLFF.

V usage is TRBV6-1 and J usage is TRBJ1-5; 10 positions agree with TRBD1. CDR3 length: 15 residues. Germline lookup yields CDR1 MNHNS and CDR2 SASEGT. Trimming removed 5 bases from V and 3 bases from J; junction bases left unmatched: 4. The DNA of the CDR3 is TGTGCCAGCAGTCCGGGACAGGGGTACAATCAGCCCCAGCATTTT. Protein: CASSPGQGYNQPQHF.

This clonotype was found a few times. The genes are TRBV24-1 and TRBJ2-5, with D unclear. This CDR3 is built from 16 residues. Trimming pared 0 bases from V and 2 bases from J, leaving 12 bases between. Per the germline V gene, CDR1 is KGHDR and CDR2 is SFDVKD. In DNA, the CDR3 is TGTGCCACCAGTGATTTGGGGTTTGGGCTGCAAGAGACCCAGTACTTC. Protein: CATSDLGFGLQETQYF.

This clonotype was recorded once. The rearrangement joins TRBV2 to TRBJ2-5, with TRBD1 identical over 10 bases. V dropped 6 bases and J dropped 2; count of bases not matched to a gene: 3. The CDR3 runs 14 residues. Germline CDR1 SNHLY, CDR2 FYNNEI. This chain's CDR3 is CASSADRGQETQYF. The CDR3 DNA reads as TGTGCCAGCAGCGCGGACAGGGGGCAAGAGACCCAGTACTTC.

The CDR3 loop reads CASSLTGLSSYEQYF. Here the CDR3 DNA reads TGTGCCAGCAGCTTGACAGGGTTGAGCTCCTACGAGCAGTACTTC. The chain uses TRBV7-2 and TRBJ2-7; 7 bases line up with TRBD1. V lost 3 bases to trimming and J lost 0 bases; unmatched junction nucleotides: 5. The germline gives CDR1 SGHTA, CDR2 FQGNSA. The CDR3 extends over 15 amino acids.

The rearrangement joins TRBV24-1 to TRBJ2-5; 8 positions match TRBD1. V lost 5 bases to trimming and J lost 5 bases; unmatched junction nucleotides: 15. The CDR3 runs to 17 residues. Per the germline V gene, CDR1 is KGHDR and CDR2 is SFDVKD. CDR3 sequence reads: CATSAARGTGLSETQYF. The DNA of the CDR3 is TGTGCCACCAGTGCGGCTCGGGGGACAGGTCTATCGGAGACCCAGTACTTC.

V gene TRBV7-6 combines with J gene TRBJ2-6, with D uncertain. In germline, CDR1 is SGHVS, CDR2 FNYEAQ. This CDR3 is built from 15 residues. Trimming took off 1 base at V and 0 bases at J, with 4 bases between the two ends. The CDR3 is CASSLESSGANVLTF. The CDR3 DNA is TGTGCCAGCAGCTTAGAAAGCTCTGGGGCCAACGTCCTGACTTTC.

The CDR3 bases are TGTGCCAGCACTCTTTCCGGGCAGGGGCCTCAAGAGACCCAGTACTTC. It encodes CASTLSGQGPQETQYF. The rearrangement links TRBV6-4 to TRBJ2-5; maybe TRBD1 (6 bases). With 7 bases removed from V and 2 bases from J, the gap between germline ends came to 20 bases. The CDR3 is made up of 16 amino acids. Germline CDR1 reads MRHNA; CDR2 reads SNTAGT.

The CDR3 loop reads CASSDLAGFYEQYF. CDR3 DNA sequence: TGTGCCAGCAGTGACTTGGCGGGTTTCTACGAGCAGTACTTC. The V and J genes are TRBV6-2 or TRBV6-3 and TRBJ2-7; TRBD2 is a possible D gene (5 bases). The CDR3 loop spans 14 amino acids. V lost 5 bases to trimming and J lost 3 bases, with 14 bases between them. CDR1 and CDR2 from the germline V gene are MNHEY and SVGEGT.

This clonotype was detected a few times. This rearrangement joins TRBV6-1 to TRBJ1-2; no clear D. This CDR3 is built from 14 residues. Germline V gene data show CDR1 as MNHNS and CDR2 as SASEGT. V was clipped by 5 bases and J by 8 bases, with 18 bases between them. CDR3 DNA sequence: TGTGCCAGCAGTCCCCTGGACTACAAGATGGGCTACACCTTC. Encoded protein: CASSPLDYKMGYTF.

The chain uses TRBV6-2 or TRBV6-3 and TRBJ1-1; a weak D match, TRBD1 (6 bases). In germline, CDR1 is MNHEY, CDR2 SVGEGT. This CDR3 has 15 residues. The V gene lost 4 bases and the J gene lost 1 base, with 13 bases spanning the gap. The chain's CDR3 is CASSFGGHPNTEAFF. The DNA of the CDR3 is TGTGCCAGCAGTTTTGGGGGCCACCCGAACACTGAAGCTTTCTTT.

The CDR3 DNA reads as TGTGCCAGCAGCCAAGGCCTACGGGACCGACAGGACCAGCATTTT. Translated: CASSQGLRDRQDQHF. This chain uses TRBV4-2 with TRBJ1-5, with D maybe TRBD1 (6 bases). The CDR3 has 15 residues. Deletions cut 1 base from V and 12 bases from J, with 19 bases between. Germline CDR1 is LGHNA and CDR2 is YNFKEQ.

This CDR3 is CSARGTSDNTGELFF. The CDR3 region has the DNA TGCAGTGCTAGAGGGACTAGCGATAACACCGGGGAGCTGTTTTTT. This chain joins TRBV20-1 and TRBJ2-2, with TRBD2 matching 9 bases. V was pared by 1 base and J by 2 bases, with 2 bases of the junction left unmatched. Germline V gene sequence: CDR1 DFQATT, CDR2 SNEGSKA (reference sequence). This CDR3 is built from 15 residues.

This clonotype came up a few times. The chain is built from TRBV12-3 or TRBV12-4 and TRBJ1-2, with 7 bases fitting TRBD1. The CDR3 runs 14 residues. The junction had 6 bases not matched to a gene; V was cut back by 4 bases and J by 4 bases. Here the CDR3 reads CASSSNRGGYGYTF. DNA of the CDR3: TGTGCCAGCAGTTCTAACAGGGGAGGCTATGGCTACACCTTC.

The chain combines TRBV20-1 with TRBJ2-1, with TRBD2 as a possible D gene (7 bases). Trimming left V 3 bases short and J 7 bases short, with 13 bases between. Germline CDR1 DFQATT, CDR2 SNEGSKA (reference sequence). CDR3 length: 13 residues. As DNA, the CDR3 is TGCAGTGCTAGGGTAGGGGGGGCGAATGAGCAGTTCTTC. Residues: CSARVGGANEQFF.

This chain joins TRBV2 and TRBJ2-1; D is uncertain. The germline CDR1 and CDR2 sequences are SNHLY and FYNNEI. V lost 2 bases to trimming and J lost 6 bases, with 14 bases between them. CDR3 length: 15 amino acids. The CDR3 region has the DNA TGTGCCAGCAGTGAAAGGTCCACGGTTGGCAATGAGCAGTTCTTC. Protein sequence: CASSERSTVGNEQFF. Variable domain in full (rest from reference TRBV2 and TRBJ2-1): EPEVTQTPSHQVTQMGQEVILRCVPISNHLYFYWYRQILGQKVEFLVSFYNNEISEKSEIFDDQFSVERPDGSNFTLKIRSTKLEDSAMYFCASSERSTVGNEQFFGPGTRLTVL.

The chain joins TRBV27 to TRBJ1-1, with TRBD1 identical over 7 bases. CDR1 and CDR2 (germline): MNHEY, SMNVEV (reference sequence). V dropped 4 bases and J dropped 4; count of bases not matched to a gene: 9. CDR3 length: 15 amino acids. CDR3 loop: CASSYKTGLGTEAFF. For the CDR3, the DNA is TGTGCCAGCAGTTATAAGACAGGGCTGGGCACTGAAGCTTTCTTT.

This chain joins TRBV20-1 and TRBJ1-2, with D uncertain. The CDR3 runs 16 residues. CDR1 and CDR2 from the germline V gene are DFQATT and SNEGSKA (reference sequence). The germline V and J ends were trimmed by 0 bases and 2 bases, with 16 bases remaining between them. The CDR3 protein is CSARDDPAQGNYGYTF. DNA of the CDR3: TGCAGTGCTAGAGATGACCCCGCCCAAGGGAACTATGGCTACACCTTC.

This clonotype has only one observation. The chain recombines TRBV28 with TRBJ2-1; 9 nucleotides match TRBD2. The CDR3 has 15 amino acids. CDR1 and CDR2 (germline): MDHEN, SYDVKM. The junction had 2 bases not matched to a gene; V was cut back by 2 bases and J by 3 bases. The chain's CDR3 is CASSLPAGGYNEQFF. The CDR3 DNA follows: TGTGCCAGCAGTTTACCAGCGGGGGGCTACAATGAGCAGTTCTTC. Variable domain in full (rest from reference TRBV28 and TRBJ2-1): DVKVTQSSRYLVKRTGEKVFLECVQDMDHENMFWYRQDPGLGLRLIYFSYDVKMKEKGDIPEGYSVSREKKERFSLILESASTNQTSMYLCASSLPAGGYNEQFFGPGTRLTVL.

The chain carries TRBV6-1 and TRBJ2-1, with 9 bases matching TRBD1. Trimming removed 4 bases from V and 8 bases from J; junction bases left unmatched: 3. CDR3 length: 13 amino acids. The germline V gene has CDR1 MNHNS and CDR2 SASEGT. CDR3 region: CASSVTGGYEQFF. The CDR3 DNA reads as TGTGCCAGCAGTGTTACAGGGGGCTATGAGCAGTTCTTC.

This clonotype showed up just a few times. The chain carries TRBV24-1 and TRBJ2-3; tentatively, D is TRBD1 (5 bases). V was clipped by 1 base and J by 4 bases, with 14 bases between them. Germline CDR1 KGHDR, CDR2 SFDVKD. The CDR3 is made up of 16 amino acids. The CDR3 coding sequence is TGTGCCACCAGTGATTTTACGCAGGGCGAGGCAGATACGCAGTATTTT. Translated, it gives CATSDFTQGEADTQYF.

The chain joins TRBV20-1 to TRBJ1-1; 7 nucleotides align to TRBD1. V was clipped by 5 bases and J by 1 base; unmatched bases: 7. Germline V CDR1 and CDR2: DFQATT, SNEGSKA (reference sequence). This CDR3 is built from 14 residues. Here the CDR3 reads CSAGGTVANTEAFF. The CDR3 DNA follows: TGCAGTGCTGGGGGGACAGTAGCGAACACTGAAGCTTTCTTT.

This clonotype has a handful of counts. The V call is TRBV10-3, the J call TRBJ1-2; weak D call: TRBD1 (6 bases). Germline V gene sequence: CDR1 ENHRY, CDR2 SYGVKD. The CDR3 spans 15 residues. The V end was cut by 6 bases, the J end by 2 bases, with 16 bases between. This CDR3 reads CAIRKSQGLNYGYTF. CDR3 in DNA: TGTGCCATCAGAAAATCACAGGGACTAAACTATGGCTACACCTTC.

This rearrangement joins TRBV20-1 to TRBJ2-5, with 8 bases matching TRBD1. Germline loops: CDR1 DFQATT, CDR2 SNEGSKA (reference sequence). After removal of 1 base from V and 1 base from J, the junction contained 2 bases not matched to a gene. The CDR3 sequence is 14 residues long. The CDR3 loop is CSARGTGTQETQYF. CDR3 sequence (DNA): TGCAGTGCTAGAGGGACAGGGACCCAAGAGACCCAGTACTTC.